Listed below are T cell receptor beta chains from one sample, sequenced in a study of T cell responses to AZD1222 COVID-19 vaccine. Using immunoSEQ multiplex PCR, the repertoire was profiled, and TCRdb retains in-frame clones only, with some absent. Of tens of thousands of clones in the sample, less than 90% are singletons; the top ten hold about 7%. Here the sequenced sample was peripheral blood, taken on day 0 of AZD1222 vaccination. All receptors come from an adult in good health. The CDR3 runs from the conserved cysteine through the conserved F or W. The D gene is left open where the match is weak. Clone size is stated in some rows and not others, as once, few, many or a class when expanded.

J,D,size,V,DNA,CDR3
TRBJ1-5,.,.,TRBV5-6,TGTGCCAGCAGCTCCATGGGGGGGCAGCCCCAGCATTTT,CASSSMGGQPQHF
TRBJ2-7,.,.,TRBV5-6,TGTGCCAGCAGCTTCGGTAGCTCCTACGAGCAGTACTTC,CASSFGSSYEQYF
TRBJ2-1,.,.,TRBV19,TGTGCCAGTATGACGGGGGAGCTACCCTACAATGAGCAGTTCTTC,CASMTGELPYNEQFF
TRBJ2-1,.,once,TRBV7-9,TGTGCCAGCAGCTTAGTGGACTATGAGCAGTTCTTC,CASSLVDYEQFF
TRBJ2-5,.,.,TRBV5-4,TGTGCCAGCAGCCTTTCGGCGGGGATCCAAGATACCCAGTACTTC,CASSLSAGIQDTQYF
TRBJ1-1,.,once,TRBV7-2,TGTGCCAGCAGCTTTGGGGGGCCCACTGAAGCTTTCTTT,CASSFGGPTEAFF
TRBJ2-2,TRBD1,.,TRBV30,TGTGCCTGGAGTGATAAGGGACAGGGGGAGACCGGGGAGCTGTTTTTT,CAWSDKGQGETGELFF
TRBJ1-3,.,.,TRBV9,TGTGCCAGCAGCGAGGGGGGGACCTCTGGAAACACCATATATTTT,CASSEGGTSGNTIYF
TRBJ1-1,.,.,TRBV11-2,TGTGCCAGCAGCCAAATGGGACTTCCGACGAACACTGAAGCTTTCTTT,CASSQMGLPTNTEAFF
TRBJ2-5,.,.,TRBV28,TGTGCCAGCAGTTTTTCTTGGATAACCCAGGAGACCCAGTACTTC,CASSFSWITQETQYF
TRBJ1-2,TRBD1,.,TRBV5-1,TGCGCCAGCAGCTTGGGGCAGGGGGTTATCTATGGCTACACCTTC,CASSLGQGVIYGYTF
TRBJ1-4,.,once,TRBV2,TGTGCCAGCAGTTTAACGAGGGAAAAACTGTTTTTT,CASSLTREKLFF
TRBJ1-1,.,.,TRBV23-1,TGCGCCAGCAGTCAATCCGGCGCTGTCAGCGAGAACACTGAAGCTTTCTTT,CASSQSGAVSENTEAFF
TRBJ2-1,.,.,TRBV2,TGTGCCAGCAGTCCTCGCGCTGGAGTTTTTTACAATGAGCAGTTCTTC,CASSPRAGVFYNEQFF
TRBJ2-5,.,.,TRBV5-1,TGCGCCAGCAGCTTGTCCCCAGGGGATCAGGAGACCCAGTACTTC,CASSLSPGDQETQYF
TRBJ1-5,TRBD1,once,TRBV19,TGTGCCAGCGGGACAGGGGGGGTTGGACAGCCCCAGCATTTT,CASGTGGVGQPQHF
TRBJ2-3,.,.,TRBV4-2,TGTGCCAGCAGCCAGGTAGGTGGCACAGATACGCAGTATTTT,CASSQVGGTDTQYF
TRBJ1-4,.,.,TRBV9,TGTGCCAGCAGCCTGCAGGGAGTTGGGAATGAAAAACTGTTTTTT,CASSLQGVGNEKLFF
TRBJ1-5,.,.,TRBV27,TGTGCCAGCAGTTTAGGGCTAGTCAGCAATCAGCCCCAGCATTTT,CASSLGLVSNQPQHF
TRBJ2-3,TRBD2,.,TRBV6-4,TGTGCCAGCAGTGAATCTAGCGGGAGTACAGATACGCAGTATTTT,CASSESSGSTDTQYF
TRBJ1-5,.,few,TRBV5-1,TGCGCCAGCAGCAGGGGGGAGGCGGGGCAGCCCCAGCATTTT,CASSRGEAGQPQHF
TRBJ2-2,.,.,TRBV30,TGTGCCTGGAGTCTTCAAATTGCCGGGGAGCTGTTTTTT,CAWSLQIAGELFF
TRBJ1-1,.,.,TRBV24-1,TGTGCCACAACCACGGGACTAAACACTGAAGCTTTCTTT,CATTTGLNTEAFF
TRBJ2-3,.,.,TRBV7-3,TGTGCCAGCAGCCAAGTAGGAGGGGACACAGATACGCAGTATTTT,CASSQVGGDTDTQYF
TRBJ2-7,.,.,TRBV5-5,TGTGCCAGCAGTTCGACCGCCCGGGGCGAGCAGTACTTC,CASSSTARGEQYF
TRBJ1-2,.,.,TRBV14,TGTGCCAGCAGCCAAGGAAGATATGGCTACACCTTC,CASSQGRYGYTF
TRBJ2-4,.,.,TRBV19,TGTGCCAGTAGTATATTGCCTAGCCTAGCCAAAAACATTCAGTACTTC,CASSILPSLAKNIQYF
TRBJ2-3,TRBD2,once,TRBV7-8,TGTGCCAGCAGCCACAAGCGGGGCAGCACAGATACGCAGTATTTT,CASSHKRGSTDTQYF
TRBJ2-3,.,.,TRBV29-1,TGCAGCGTATCGGGCGTCGGTGAAGATACGCAGTATTTT,CSVSGVGEDTQYF
TRBJ1-2,TRBD1,.,TRBV19,TGTGCCAGTAGTCGCCGGGACAGGGCTGTTGGCTACACCTTC,CASSRRDRAVGYTF
TRBJ1-2,.,.,TRBV9,TGTGCCAGCAGCGTAGCCGACGATTACTATGGCTACACCTTC,CASSVADDYYGYTF
TRBJ2-7,.,.,TRBV5-1,TGCGCCAGCAGCTCCCAGGGGGAGCAGTACTTC,CASSSQGEQYF
TRBJ2-7,TRBD1,medium-sized,TRBV5-6,TGTGCCAGCAGCCCCCACACGGGGACAGGGGCCTACGAGCAGTACTTC,CASSPHTGTGAYEQYF
TRBJ2-7,TRBD1,.,TRBV6-5,TGTGCCAGCAGGGATGGGACAGGGGGCCACGAGCAGTACTTC,CASRDGTGGHEQYF
TRBJ1-2,TRBD1,.,TRBV4-3,TGCGCCAGCAGCCAAGATAGAGGGGGCAGGAGCTATGGCTACACCTTC,CASSQDRGGRSYGYTF
TRBJ2-1,.,.,TRBV3-1/TRBV3-2,TGTGCCAGCAGCCGACAGTGGGAGCAGTTCTTC,CASSRQWEQFF
TRBJ1-2,.,.,TRBV4-3,TGCGCCAGCAGCCAAGATGAGGGGGATGGCTACACCTTC,CASSQDEGDGYTF
TRBJ1-2,.,few,TRBV5-6,TGTGCCAGCAGCTTGGGGGATGGACAGTACTTGTATGGCTACACCTTC,CASSLGDGQYLYGYTF
TRBJ2-1,.,.,TRBV29-1,TGCAGCGTTGGGTGGGGGAAGTACAATGAGCAGTTCTTC,CSVGWGKYNEQFF
TRBJ2-5,.,once,TRBV27,TGTGCCAGCAGTTCTACGAGTGGGAACCAAGAGACCCAGTACTTC,CASSSTSGNQETQYF
TRBJ2-4,.,.,TRBV28,TGTGCCAGCAGTTCCGGGGGAGCCAAAAACATTCAGTACTTC,CASSSGGAKNIQYF
TRBJ1-2,.,.,TRBV4-1,TGCGCCAGCAGCCAGGACCGGGACAACTATGGCTACACCTTC,CASSQDRDNYGYTF
TRBJ2-3,TRBD1,.,TRBV24-1,TGTGCCACCAGTGAGACAGGGGCCACAGATACGCAGTATTTT,CATSETGATDTQYF
TRBJ1-1,.,.,TRBV20-1,TGCAGTGCTAGTCTCCTCCTTGGACAAACCACTGAAGCTTTCTTT,CSASLLLGQTTEAFF
TRBJ1-5,TRBD1,.,TRBV18,TGTGCCAGCTCACCACGTGAGGGGGCCCGCAATCAGCCCCAGCATTTT,CASSPREGARNQPQHF
TRBJ1-2,.,.,TRBV29-1,TGCAGCGTTGAAAGGTCAGGGGACGGAAAGTATGGCTACACCTTC,CSVERSGDGKYGYTF
TRBJ2-5,.,.,TRBV27,TGTGCCAGCAGTTTAAGCGCGGCAGGAGACCAAGAGACCCAGTACTTC,CASSLSAAGDQETQYF
TRBJ2-1,.,.,TRBV7-2,TGTGCCAGCAGCGTTGGGGGGCGGCGGGAGCAGTTCTTC,CASSVGGRREQFF
TRBJ1-1,.,.,TRBV2,TGTGCCAGCATGGGGGGAAATGAAGCTTTCTTT,CASMGGNEAFF
TRBJ2-7,.,.,TRBV3-1/TRBV3-2,TGTGCCAGCAGCCAAGCTCCCCAGGCCCAACCTTGTAGCAAAGGGGAGCAGTACTTC,CASSQAPQAQPCSKGEQYF
TRBJ2-7,.,.,TRBV5-5,TGTGCCAGCAGCTTGTCGGGACATCGCTACGAGCAGTACTTC,CASSLSGHRYEQYF
TRBJ1-2,TRBD1,few,TRBV3-1/TRBV3-2,TGTGCCAGCAGCGACCTGGGACAGGGGTCTTATGGCTACACCTTC,CASSDLGQGSYGYTF
TRBJ2-5,.,.,TRBV5-3,TGTGCCAGAAGCCTGTGCGGTCTAGCGATCCAAGAGACCCAGTACTTC,CARSLCGLAIQETQYF